The clone carrying this T cell receptor beta chain was seen just once. Its matching antigen is unknown. V was trimmed by 3 bases and J by 5 bases, leaving 17 bases between them. Germline V gene data show CDR1 as MNHEY and CDR2 as SMNVEV (reference sequence). The CDR3 extends over 15 amino acids. As processed by the authors: Junction-only immunoSEQ sequences carried no quality scores, so filtering differed. The assay was immunoSEQ multiplex PCR, and TCRdb's table has in-frame clones only and misses some. The D gene and trimming were derived from the DNA, and the V and J assignments and clone size from that table. The sample lists a few million clones, 93% occurring once. The entry originates in a study of shared clonotypes between healthy human individuals. Across the study: A donor's plate count was three for CD4 naive and three for CD4 memory; CD8 naive had two and CD8 memory one. Study conclusions and caveats: The four-donor shared clonotypes exceeded non-shared clonotypes in generation probability, with non-shared ones scoring lower.

The naive CD8 fraction comprised CD45RO-negative cells positively selected for CCR7 and excluded terminally differentiated effector memory CD45RA+ cells. The gene calls are TRBV27 and TRBJ2-7; D is perhaps TRBD2 (6 bases). The receptor was isolated from a man aged 18 to 30 in good health. Some clones in this sample may be carry-over from other donors' samples. The source material was naive CD8+ T cells from PBMCs. Here the CDR3 DNA reads TGTGCCAGCAGTTTTCGGGAGTTAGGGAGAAACGAGCAGTACTTC. Residues: CASSFRELGRNEQYF.